This T cell receptor beta chain was profiled in a study of T cell repertoires in cytomegalovirus infection. Looking at the study overall: Both recently identified HLA-C-restricted and well-studied HLA-B-restricted CMV epitopes were used in the study. Based on public TCR beta signatures, there were indications of CMV infection and of a matching HLA type.

TCRdb reprocessed the reads via MiXCR and lists one record per CDR3 protein. The sample shows some 920,000 distinct CDR3 sequences, roughly a third of them seen only once. The CDR3 runs to 18 residues. V was clipped by 6 bases and J by 0 bases; unmatched bases: 10. CDR1 and CDR2 from the germline V gene are MNHEY and SMNVEV (reference sequence). Regarding this clonotype: Its antigen is still unknown.

Findings of the study overall: CMV carriers with the relevant HLA were identified by cumulative public TCR beta family frequency. Ex vivo responses were dominated by HLA-C-restricted CMV-specific TCR beta clonotypes.

The chain has TRBV27 and TRBJ2-5; 13 bases are shared with TRBD2. The sample consisted of cultured CD8+ T cells from PBMCs, taken from culture after CMV antigen stimulation. The receptor was derived from a human donor in good health (CMV status not recorded). Some clones in this sample may be carry-over from other donors' samples. CDR3 in DNA: TGTGCCAGCAGCCCTGGGACTAGCGGGGAATTGTACCAAGAGACCCAGTACTTC. Encoded protein: CASSPGTSGELYQETQYF.